Here is one T cell receptor (beta chain) with its context. Method: immunoSEQ multiplex PCR; TCRdb's copy keeps in-frame clones and lacks some. The data show some 250,000 clones, around nine tenths seen once. These data belong to a study of blood T cell repertoires in COVID-19. The wider study: Some COVID-19 samples were acute and others convalescent; all came from the United States, Italy and Spain. PBMCs, B-cell-depleted T cells, or T cells were the source of the cDNA or gDNA that made up the material.

The V and J ends lost 0 bases and 3 bases respectively, with 8 bases between them. The CDR3 contains 14 residues. The germline V gene encodes CDR1 LGHDT and CDR2 YNNKEL (reference sequence). The chain carries TRBV3-1 (or the pseudogene TRBV3-2) and TRBJ1-1, with a tentative D call TRBD1 (5 bases). This receptor was identified in a woman aged 40 to 50 who had recovered from COVID-19. The sequenced sample consisted of peripheral blood. The CDR3 sequence: CASSQEGQHTEAFF. CDR3 nucleotides: TGTGCCAGCAGCCAAGAGGGGCAACACACTGAAGCTTTCTTT.